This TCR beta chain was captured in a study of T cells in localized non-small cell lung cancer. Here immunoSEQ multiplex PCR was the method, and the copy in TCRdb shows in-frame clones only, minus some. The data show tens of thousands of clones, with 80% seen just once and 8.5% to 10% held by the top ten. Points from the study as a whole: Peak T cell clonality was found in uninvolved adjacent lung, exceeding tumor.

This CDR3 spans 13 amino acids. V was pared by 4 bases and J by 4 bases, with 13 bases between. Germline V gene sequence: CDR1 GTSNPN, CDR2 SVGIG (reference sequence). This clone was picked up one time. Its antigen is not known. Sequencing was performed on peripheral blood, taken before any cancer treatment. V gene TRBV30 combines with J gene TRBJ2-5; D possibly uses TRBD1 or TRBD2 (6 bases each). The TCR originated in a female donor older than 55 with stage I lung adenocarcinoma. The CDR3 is CAWTTGRSETQYF. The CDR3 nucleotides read TGTGCCTGGACTACAGGGAGGTCAGAGACCCAGTACTTC. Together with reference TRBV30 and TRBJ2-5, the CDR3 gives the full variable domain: SQTIHQWPATLVQPVGSPLSLECTVEGTSNPNLYWYRQAAGRGLQLLFYSVGIGQISSEVPQNLSASRPQDRQFILSSKKLLLSDSGFYLCAWTTGRSETQYFGPGTRLLVL.